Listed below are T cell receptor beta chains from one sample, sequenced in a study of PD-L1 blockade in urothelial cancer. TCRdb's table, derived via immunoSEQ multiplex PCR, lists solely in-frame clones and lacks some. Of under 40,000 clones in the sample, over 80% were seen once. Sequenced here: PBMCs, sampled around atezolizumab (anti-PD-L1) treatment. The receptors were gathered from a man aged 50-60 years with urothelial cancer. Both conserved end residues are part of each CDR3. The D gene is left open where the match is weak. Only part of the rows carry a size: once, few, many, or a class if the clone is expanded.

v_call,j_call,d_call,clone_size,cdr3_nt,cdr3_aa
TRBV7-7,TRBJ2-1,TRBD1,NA,TGTGCCAGCAGCTCGGGACAGAGCTCCTACAATGAGCAGTTCTTC,CASSSGQSSYNEQFF
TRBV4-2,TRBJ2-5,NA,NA,TGTGCCAGCAGCCAAGTGGCAGGCCAAGAGACCCAGTACTTC,CASSQVAGQETQYF
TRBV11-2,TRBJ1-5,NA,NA,TGTGCCAGCAGCTTAATGTCCGGGCGGGAACAGCCCCAGCATTTT,CASSLMSGREQPQHF
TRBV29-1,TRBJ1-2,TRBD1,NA,TGCAGCGCCCCGGACAGGGCTGATGGCTACACCTTC,CSAPDRADGYTF
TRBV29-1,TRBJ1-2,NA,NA,TGCAGCGTTGAAGGCCTGCTGGGGGCGGAGCGTCCTAGATCAGGTTCTAACTATGGCTACACCTTC,CSVEGLLGAERPRSGSNYGYTF
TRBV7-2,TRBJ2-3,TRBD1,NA,TGTGCCAGCAGCGGGCGGACAGGGGGCACAGATACGCAGTATTTT,CASSGRTGGTDTQYF
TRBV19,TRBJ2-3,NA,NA,TGTGCCAGTAGAGGGAGACAGTCGACAGGTACGCAGTATTTT,CASRGRQSTGTQYF
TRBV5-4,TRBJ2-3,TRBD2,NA,TGTGCCAGCAGCTTTAGTAGCGGGGGTGGTGCCGATACGCAGTATTTT,CASSFSSGGGADTQYF
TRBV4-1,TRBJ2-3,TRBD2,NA,TGCGCCAGCAGCCAAGGACTAGCGGGGGGCTTTGGGACAGATACGCAGTATTTT,CASSQGLAGGFGTDTQYF
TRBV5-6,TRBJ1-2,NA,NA,TGTGCCAGCAGCTTTAGCCCCCCTACGCCTGGCTATGGCTACACCTTC,CASSFSPPTPGYGYTF
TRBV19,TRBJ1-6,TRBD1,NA,TGTGCCAGTAGATGGGGACAGGGGAATTCACCCCTCCACTTT,CASRWGQGNSPLHF
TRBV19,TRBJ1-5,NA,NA,TGTGCCAGTAGTATGAGGACAGTAAATAGCAATCAGCCCCAGCATTTT,CASSMRTVNSNQPQHF
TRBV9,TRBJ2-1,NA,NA,TGTGCCAGCAGCCCCGCGGTGAACAATGAGCAGTTCTTC,CASSPAVNNEQFF
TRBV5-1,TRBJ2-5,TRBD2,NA,TGCGCCAGCAACGATGGGACTAGCGGGGGGGTTCAAGAGACCCAGTACTTC,CASNDGTSGGVQETQYF
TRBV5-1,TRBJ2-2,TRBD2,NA,TGCGCCAGCAGCCCCGGGACTATGAACACCGGGGAGCTGTTTTTT,CASSPGTMNTGELFF
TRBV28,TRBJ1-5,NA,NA,TGTGCCAGCAGTCCCACGGTATATAGCAATCAGCCCCAGCATTTT,CASSPTVYSNQPQHF
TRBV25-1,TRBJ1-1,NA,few,TGTGCCAGCAGTGACCGGGGGAAGACTGAAGCTTTCTTT,CASSDRGKTEAFF
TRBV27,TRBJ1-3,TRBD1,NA,TGTGCCAGCAGTTCACAGGGGTCCGGAAACACCATATATTTT,CASSSQGSGNTIYF
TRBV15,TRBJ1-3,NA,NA,TGTGCCACCAGCAGTAGAGCCAGGGCTTTTTCTGGAAACACCATATATTTT,CATSSRARAFSGNTIYF
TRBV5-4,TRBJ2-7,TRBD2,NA,TGTGCCAGCAGCTTAGGGCTAGCGGGAGGATTGGGAGAGCAGTACTTC,CASSLGLAGGLGEQYF
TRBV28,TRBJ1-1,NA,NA,TGTGCCAGCAGTTTAGGGCAAGATATCGAGGCTTTCTTT,CASSLGQDIEAFF
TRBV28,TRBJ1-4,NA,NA,TGTGCCAGCAGTCTGGGAGGCAGGGATGAAAAACTGTTTTTT,CASSLGGRDEKLFF
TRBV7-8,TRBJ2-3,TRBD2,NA,TGTGCCAGCAGCTTCCTTAGCGGGGGAGGCACAGATACGCAGTATTTT,CASSFLSGGGTDTQYF
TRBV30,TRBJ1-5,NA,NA,TGTGCCTGGAGTGTACGGGGAGGGGTGCCTCGTAGCAATCAGCCCCAGCATTTT,CAWSVRGGVPRSNQPQHF
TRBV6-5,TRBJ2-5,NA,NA,TGTGCCAGCAGAGGTAGCCCCGTCGCGGCCCAGTACTTC,CASRGSPVAAQYF
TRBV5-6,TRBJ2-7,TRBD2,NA,TGTGCCAGCAGCGAAACCGGACTAGCGGGGAGATACTACGAGCAGTACTTC,CASSETGLAGRYYEQYF
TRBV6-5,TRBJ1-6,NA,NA,TGTGCCAGCAGGGACAGCCCAAATTCACCCCTCCACTTT,CASRDSPNSPLHF
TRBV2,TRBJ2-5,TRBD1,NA,TGTGCCAGCAGTGTACAGGGGGCGTCAGAGACCCAGTACTTC,CASSVQGASETQYF
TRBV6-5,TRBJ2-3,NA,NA,TGTGCCAGCAGGGCATCTTACCAGACAGATACGCAGTATTTT,CASRASYQTDTQYF
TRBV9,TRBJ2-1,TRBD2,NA,TGTGCCAGCAGCGAGCCCCTGAACAGCGGGGGTTACAATGAGCAGTTCTTC,CASSEPLNSGGYNEQFF
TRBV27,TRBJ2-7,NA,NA,TGTGCCAGCAGTCCCCATGTAGCGTCCCACGAGCAGTACTTC,CASSPHVASHEQYF
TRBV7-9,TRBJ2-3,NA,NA,TGTGCCAGCAGCTTAGATAGAGATACGCAGTATTTT,CASSLDRDTQYF
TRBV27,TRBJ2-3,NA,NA,TGTGCCAGCAGTTTATCGTCCCGGGGAGATACGCAGTATTTT,CASSLSSRGDTQYF
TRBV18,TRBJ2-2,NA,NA,TGTGCCAGCTCACCACGCGAGGGGGCCGGGGAGCTGTTTTTT,CASSPREGAGELFF
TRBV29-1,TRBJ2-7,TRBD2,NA,TGCAGCGTTGAAGGGTTGCGGGAGGGCCTCTACGAGCAGTACTTC,CSVEGLREGLYEQYF
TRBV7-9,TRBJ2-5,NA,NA,TGTGCCAGCAGACGGGACACCCAAGAGACCCAGTACTTC,CASRRDTQETQYF
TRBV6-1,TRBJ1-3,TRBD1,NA,TGTGCCAGCAGTCTCCGAGGAGGGGGCGGAAACACCATATATTTT,CASSLRGGGGNTIYF
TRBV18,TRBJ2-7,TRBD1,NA,TGTGCCAGCTCAGTAACGGGACAGCTAAGCTCCTACGAGCAGTACTTC,CASSVTGQLSSYEQYF
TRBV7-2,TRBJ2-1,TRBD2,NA,TGTGCCAGCAGCGCCGACCAGACTAGCGGGAGACTAGTGCAGTTCTTC,CASSADQTSGRLVQFF
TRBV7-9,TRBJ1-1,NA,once,TGTGCCAGCAGCACCACAGGGAACACTGAAGCTTTCTTT,CASSTTGNTEAFF
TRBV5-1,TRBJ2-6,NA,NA,TGCGCCAGCAGCTTGCGTTTCTCTGGGGCCAACGTCCTGACTTTC,CASSLRFSGANVLTF
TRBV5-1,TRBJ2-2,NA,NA,TGCGCCACCAACCCAGGACTGGCTAACACCGGGGAGCTGTTTTTT,CATNPGLANTGELFF
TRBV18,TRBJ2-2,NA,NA,TGTGCCAGCTCACCGTTACAGGGTAACACCGGGGAGCTGTTTTTT,CASSPLQGNTGELFF
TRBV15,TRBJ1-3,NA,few,TGTGCCACCAGCAGAGGAAGAGCTGGAAACACCATATATTTT,CATSRGRAGNTIYF
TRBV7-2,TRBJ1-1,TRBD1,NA,TGTGCCAGCAGCTTTCAGGGGGCGAACACTGAAGCTTTCTTT,CASSFQGANTEAFF
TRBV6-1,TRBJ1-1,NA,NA,TGTGCCAGCAGTGAAGCCAGGGGCGGGAACACTGAAGCTTTCTTT,CASSEARGGNTEAFF
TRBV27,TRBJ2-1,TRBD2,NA,TGTGCCAGCAGTTTAGGACTAGCCAATGAGCAGTTCTTC,CASSLGLANEQFF
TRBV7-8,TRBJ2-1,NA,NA,TGTGCCAGCAGCTTACTCAATGAGCAGTTCTTC,CASSLLNEQFF
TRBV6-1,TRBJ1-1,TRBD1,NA,TGTGCCAGCAGTGTGACAGGGATCGCTGAAGCTTTCTTT,CASSVTGIAEAFF
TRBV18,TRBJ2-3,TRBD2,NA,TGTGCCAGCTCCCGGAGCGGGGGGGCAGATACGCAGTATTTT,CASSRSGGADTQYF
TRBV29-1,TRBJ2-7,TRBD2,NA,TGCAGCGTTGATTTAGCGGGAGGGCTTGAGCAGTACTTC,CSVDLAGGLEQYF
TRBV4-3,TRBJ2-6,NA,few,TGCGCCAGCAGCCAAGATGGGGGCGGCTCTGGGGCCAACGTCCTGACTTTC,CASSQDGGGSGANVLTF
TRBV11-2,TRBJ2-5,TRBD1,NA,TGTGCCAGCAGCTTAGCCGTCGGGACAGGGGAAGAGACCCAGTACTTC,CASSLAVGTGEETQYF
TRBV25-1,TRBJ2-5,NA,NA,TGTGCCAGCAGTGAATGGGAGGGGGGCAAAGAGACCCAGTACTTC,CASSEWEGGKETQYF
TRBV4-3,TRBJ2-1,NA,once,TGCGCCAGCAGCCAAGACCGAACAGGGATGGTAGGGGATGAGCAGTTCTTC,CASSQDRTGMVGDEQFF
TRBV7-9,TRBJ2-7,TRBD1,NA,TGTGCCAGCAGCTTAGTTCCGGGACAGGCTCTACACTCCTACGAGCAGTACTTC,CASSLVPGQALHSYEQYF
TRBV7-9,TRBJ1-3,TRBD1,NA,TGTGCCAGCAGCTCCCAGCGGGGAGACAGGGGGCAGCAAGGAAACACCATATATTTT,CASSSQRGDRGQQGNTIYF
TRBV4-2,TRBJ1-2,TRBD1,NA,TGTGCCAGCAGCCAAGATCAAGGGACAGGGGGTCCCTATGGCTACACCTTC,CASSQDQGTGGPYGYTF
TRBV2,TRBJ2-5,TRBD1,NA,TGTGCCAGCACCGGTAGGGACAGGGGTTTTCCGGAGACCCAGTACTTC,CASTGRDRGFPETQYF
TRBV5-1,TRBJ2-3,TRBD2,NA,TGCGCCAGCAGCTTGGCACTAGCGGGGGCTTACTCTAGCACAGATACGCAGTATTTT,CASSLALAGAYSSTDTQYF